This T cell receptor (beta chain) was obtained from a study of blood T cell repertoires in COVID-19. Across the whole study: Sample material is recorded as cDNA or gDNA derived from T cells, B-cell-depleted T cells, or PBMCs.

Per the original methods: It was from reference gene primer amplification that nucleated cell counts were estimated. Generated by immunoSEQ multiplex PCR, the TCRdb table keeps only in-frame clones and is missing some. From that table come the V and J calls and clone size; the DNA was used to work out D and trimming. The sample yields about 200,000 clones, roughly 86% seen once. Material: peripheral blood. The source is a man in his fifties or sixties with acute or convalescent COVID-19.

The CDR3 DNA reads as TGTGCCACCGCGAAGGGGACTGAAGCTTTCTTT. Protein: CATAKGTEAFF. The chain combines TRBV18 with TRBJ1-1, with a tentative D call TRBD1 (5 bases). Germline V CDR1 and CDR2: KGHSH, LQKENI. The length of the CDR3 is 11 residues. V lost 10 bases and J lost 5, with 11 bases in between.